These 14 T cell receptor beta chains originate from one sample sequenced in a study of T cell changes during pregnancy in multiple sclerosis. TCRdb's copy holds only in-frame clones and misses some; the assay was immunoSEQ multiplex PCR. The sample has about 35,000 clones; 85% to 95% are singletons. The material sequenced was CD4+ T cells from peripheral blood mononuclear cells, taken in the first trimester of pregnancy. Receptors originate from a female donor with multiple sclerosis, enrolled in a pregnancy study.

This sequence joins TRBV6-6 and TRBJ2-3; TRBD1 might be the D (6 bases). The CDR3 extends over 15 amino acids. The V end lost 2 bases, the J end lost 1 base, and 10 bases lay between the germline ends. CDR1 and CDR2 from the germline V gene are MNHNY and SVGAGI (reference sequence). CDR3 residues: CASSYTGFGTDTQYF. CDR3 sequence (DNA): TGTGCCAGCAGTTACACAGGGTTCGGCACAGATACGCAGTATTTT.

This chain joins TRBV11-2 and TRBJ2-7; 7 bases align to TRBD1. The CDR3 runs 15 residues. V trimming: 4 bases; J trimming: 0 bases; junction bases outside the gene matches: 6. Germline loops: CDR1 SGHAT, CDR2 FQNNGV. CDR3 nucleotide sequence: TGTGCCAGCAGCTATCGGACAGGACCCTCCTACGAGCAGTACTTC. This translates into CASSYRTGPSYEQYF.

The chain has TRBV6-5 and TRBJ2-1, with TRBD2 matching over 9 bases. Germline V gene data show CDR1 as MNHEY and CDR2 as SVGAGI. V shed 6 bases and J 2 bases; nucleotides not matched to a gene: 5. This CDR3 is built from 15 residues. CDR3 loop: CASSPTSGPYNEQFF. CDR3 nucleotide sequence: TGTGCCAGCAGCCCTACTAGCGGGCCCTACAATGAGCAGTTCTTC.

The V and J genes are TRBV29-1 and TRBJ2-7; possibly TRBD2 for D (6 bases). There are 11 residues in the CDR3. Germline V gene sequence: CDR1 SQVTM, CDR2 ANQGSEA. Deletions cut 4 bases from V and 5 bases from J, with 9 bases between. Here the CDR3 reads CSVGLANEQYF. Here the CDR3 DNA reads TGCAGCGTTGGGCTAGCGAACGAGCAGTACTTC.

The V call is TRBV7-8, the J call TRBJ1-3; 8 bases map to TRBD1. Germline V gene lookup returns CDR1 SGHVS and CDR2 FQNEAQ. The V gene end was trimmed by 5 bases and the J gene end by 4 bases; junction bases not matched to a gene: 4. The CDR3 runs 14 residues. CDR3 loop: CASSVRQGGNTIYF. The CDR3 DNA follows: TGTGCCAGCAGCGTAAGACAGGGGGGAAACACCATATATTTT.

V is TRBV9 and J is TRBJ1-6; TRBD1 might be the D (5 bases). Germline values: CDR1 SGDLS, CDR2 YYNGEE. V was trimmed by 4 bases and J by 0 bases, leaving 17 bases between them. The CDR3 is made up of 18 amino acids. The CDR3 reads CASSPWGPRGSYNSPLHF. CDR3 DNA sequence: TGTGCCAGCAGCCCCTGGGGCCCTAGAGGCTCCTATAATTCACCCCTCCACTTT.

The J gene is TRBJ1-1, the V gene TRBV18, with a possible D match to TRBD1 (6 bases). The germline V gene has CDR1 KGHSH and CDR2 LQKENI. CDR3 size: 15 residues. Deletions cut 2 bases from V and 1 base from J, with 11 bases between. Here the CDR3 reads CASSPWGLGNTEAFF. The CDR3 coding sequence is TGTGCCAGCTCACCATGGGGGCTCGGGAACACTGAAGCTTTCTTT.

The genes are TRBV19 and TRBJ2-7, with 8 positions matching TRBD1. Germline V gene lookup returns CDR1 LNHDA and CDR2 SQIVND (reference sequence). This CDR3 comprises 14 residues. Trimming cost V 5 bases and J 5 bases; bases outside gene matches: 8. The CDR3 DNA follows: TGTGCCAGTAGTCCAAGGACAGGGCTAAACGAGCAGTACTTC. This codes for CASSPRTGLNEQYF.

J is TRBJ1-2 and V is TRBV5-4; D unclear. The CDR3 contains 15 residues. CDR1 and CDR2 (germline): SGHNT, YYREEE (reference sequence). The ends were cut back, 5 bases at V and 0 bases at J, with 14 bases in the middle. The CDR3 loop is CASSSKEATNYGYTF. CDR3 nucleotides: TGTGCCAGCAGTTCGAAGGAGGCCACTAACTATGGCTACACCTTC.

The V call is TRBV7-2, the J call TRBJ2-7, with 9 nucleotides matching TRBD2. This CDR3 has 15 residues. The junction had 7 bases not matched to a gene; V was cut back by 1 base and J by 6 bases. CDR1 is SGHTA, CDR2 FQGNSA, per germline. DNA of the CDR3: TGTGCCAGCAGCTTAGAGGGGCTAGCGGGGTTCGAGCAGTACTTC. Its protein product is CASSLEGLAGFEQYF.

The V call is TRBV18, the J call TRBJ2-7; the D gene is possibly TRBD1 (6 bases). This CDR3 is built from 13 residues. V dropped 4 bases and J dropped 1 base, with 8 bases sitting between them. Germline values: CDR1 KGHSH, CDR2 LQKENI. Here the CDR3 reads CASSRDISYEQYF. DNA of the CDR3: TGTGCCAGCTCACGGGACATATCCTACGAGCAGTACTTC.

The chain links TRBV6-1 to TRBJ2-7; D is unresolved. This CDR3 is built from 15 residues. CDR1 is MNHNS and CDR2 is SASEGT in the germline V gene. V lost 1 base, J lost 1 base, and 11 bases lay in between. The CDR3 protein is CASSEVAFSSYEQYF. The CDR3 DNA reads as TGTGCCAGCAGTGAAGTCGCGTTTTCATCCTACGAGCAGTACTTC.

The chain joins TRBV27 to TRBJ1-1; no clear D gene. V lost 5 bases and J lost 3, with 7 bases in between. This CDR3 region has 12 residues. Looked up from germline, CDR1 is MNHEY and CDR2 is SMNVEV (reference sequence). The CDR3 is CASSPDHTEAFF. The CDR3, as DNA: TGTGCCAGCAGTCCAGATCACACTGAAGCTTTCTTT.

The chain links TRBV10-1 to TRBJ2-3; D call uncertain. Germline V gene lookup returns CDR1 WNHNN and CDR2 SYGVQD (reference sequence). Trimming removed 8 bases at V and 2 bases at J, with 14 bases between. The CDR3 sequence is 14 residues long. CDR3 residues: CASPSRLITDTQYF. In DNA, the CDR3 is TGCGCCAGCCCTAGTCGTCTAATCACAGATACGCAGTATTTT.